The clone carrying this T cell receptor beta chain is deemed medium-sized. As yet, its antigen is unknown. The data were taken from a study of spatial heterogeneity in lung cancer. Study at large: Consistently, beta-chain sequences turned up in larger numbers than alpha-chain sequences did. Combinations of a unique TCR and a UMI were tallied in raw reads, and on average each appeared more than ten times. Study observations and caveats: Resection saw ubiquitous expanded tumor TCRs appear in blood more than follow-up did.

Germline V CDR1 and CDR2: MNHEY, SVGEGT. This CDR3 is 11 amino acids long. Trimming took off 8 bases at V and 3 bases at J, with 8 bases between the two ends. Carried by each TCR cDNA molecule was a unique molecular identifier. Using its own MiXCR run on the 5' RACE reads, TCRdb lists one record per CDR3 protein. The sample lists 4,000 to 4,500 distinct CDR3 sequences, approximately 16% occurring once. The time point was: sample taken at primary tumor resection. Unsorted whole RNA samples from tumor, nontumor lung or frozen PBMC were sequenced. V is TRBV6-2 or TRBV6-3 and J is TRBJ2-7; TRBD2 is a possible D gene (5 bases). The receptor was isolated from a male donor with early-stage non-small cell lung cancer. Material: PBMCs, obtained at surgery. The CDR3 spells CASSGSYEQYF. CDR3 DNA sequence: TGTGCCAGCTCTGGGAGCTACGAGCAGTACTTC.